Detailed here is one T cell receptor beta chain. Profiling relied on immunoSEQ multiplex PCR, and the TCRdb table lists in-frame clones only, not all of them. The sample records approximately 140,000 clones, approximately 84% being singletons. The sample originates from a study of blood T cell repertoires in COVID-19. Input material: peripheral blood. The sequence came from a woman of 80 years or more with acute or convalescent COVID-19.

This CDR3 is CASSLARRTGGGYTF. CDR3 coding DNA: TGTGCCAGCAGCTTAGCGAGGAGGACAGGGGGAGGCTACACCTTC. The genes are TRBV7-8 and TRBJ1-2; TRBD1 matches 10 bases. Germline V gene sequence: CDR1 SGHVS, CDR2 FQNEAQ. V shed 0 bases and J 8 bases; nucleotides not matched to a gene: 6. CDR3 length equals 15 residues.